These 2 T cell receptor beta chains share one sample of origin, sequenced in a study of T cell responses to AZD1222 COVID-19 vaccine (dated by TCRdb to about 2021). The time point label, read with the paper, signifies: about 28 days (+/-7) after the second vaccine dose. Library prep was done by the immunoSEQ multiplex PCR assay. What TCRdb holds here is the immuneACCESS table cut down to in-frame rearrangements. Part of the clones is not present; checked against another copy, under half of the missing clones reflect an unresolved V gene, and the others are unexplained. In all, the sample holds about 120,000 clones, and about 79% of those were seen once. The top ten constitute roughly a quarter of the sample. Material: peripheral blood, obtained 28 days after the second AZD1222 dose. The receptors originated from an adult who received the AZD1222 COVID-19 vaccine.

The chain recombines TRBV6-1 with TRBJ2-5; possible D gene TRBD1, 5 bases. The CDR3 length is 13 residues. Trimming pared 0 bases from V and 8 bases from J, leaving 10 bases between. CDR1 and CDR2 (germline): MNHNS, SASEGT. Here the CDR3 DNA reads TGTGCCAGCAGTGAAGCGTACGACAGTACCCAGTACTTC. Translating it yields CASSEAYDSTQYF.

This chain's CDR3 is CASSKLDREGTEAFF. The CDR3 DNA sequence: TGTGCCAGTAGTAAGCTCGACAGAGAAGGGACTGAAGCTTTCTTT. The V call is TRBV19, the J call TRBJ1-1, with a tentative D call TRBD1 (5 bases). Trimming took 4 bases from V and 5 from J, leaving 17 bases between them. The CDR3 spans 15 residues. In germline, CDR1 is LNHDA, CDR2 SQIVND (reference sequence). The full variable domain, rest sourced from reference TRBV19 and TRBJ1-1, is DGGITQSPKYLFRKEGQNVTLSCEQNLNHDAMYWYRQDPGQGLRLIYYSQIVNDFQKGDIAEGYSVSREKKESFPLTVTSAQKNPTAFYLCASSKLDREGTEAFFGQGTRLTVV.